The following is a T cell receptor beta chain sequence with its context. This clone was recorded a few times. Its antigen remains unidentified. Per-nucleotide qualities are absent, and no much larger clonotype sits a single base away. The sample is drawn from a study of control samples from healthy donors and cancer patients (dated by TCRdb to the early 2020s). Library method: the immunoSEQ multiplex PCR assay. Imported from immuneACCESS, the table was reduced by TCRdb to in-frame sequences with V and J called. These copies leave out some clones; in studies compared against another copy, an unresolved V gene accounts for under half, and the cause of the remainder is not known. In all, the sample holds about 120,000 clones, and 70% to 90% of those were seen once. The ten largest clonotypes hold roughly 40% of the sample. Inclusive of the bounding cysteine and phenylalanine, the CDR3 is 11 residues long. The DNA shown is the 33-base CDR3, in frame from base 1. V drops 7 bases and J drops 4 bases, leaving 8 bases in between. CDR1 is given as DFQATT and CDR2 as SNEGSKA, both from the germline V gene (reference sequence).

The receptor was derived from a man aged 50 to 60 in good health. The specimen sequenced was blood. The chain employs TRBV20-1 and TRBJ1-3, and perhaps TRBD1 as D gene, on 5 matching bases. The CDR3 reads CSDNRGNTIYF. The DNA reads TGCAGTGATAACAGGGGAAACACCATATATTTT.